This entry lists 29 T cell receptor beta chains sequenced from one sample in a study of blood T cell repertoires in COVID-19. Using immunoSEQ multiplex PCR, the repertoire was profiled, and TCRdb retains in-frame clones only, with some absent. In the table there are about 160,000 clones, approximately 81% of which are singletons. The sequenced material came from peripheral blood. These receptors came from a man aged 40-50 years with acute or convalescent COVID-19.

This clone was observed a few times. V and J are TRBV5-6 and TRBJ2-3; possibly TRBD1 for D (6 bases). The CDR3 is 15 amino acids. Per germline, CDR1 SGHDT and CDR2 YYEEEE. The V and J ends lost 0 bases and 2 bases respectively, with 10 bases between them. CDR3 DNA: TGTGCCAGCAGCTTGGTAACAGGGTACACAGATACGCAGTATTTT. It yields the protein CASSLVTGYTDTQYF.

The genes are TRBV3-1 (or the pseudogene TRBV3-2) and TRBJ1-4; D is undetermined. Germline V gene lookup returns CDR1 LGHDT and CDR2 YNNKEL (reference sequence). The CDR3 contains 13 residues. V lost 1 base and J 7 bases, leaving 7 bases between the germline ends. This CDR3 is CASSQGRSEKLFF. CDR3 nucleotide sequence: TGTGCCAGCAGCCAAGGGAGGTCTGAAAAACTGTTTTTT.

The chain employs TRBV18 and TRBJ1-6; D is undetermined. V gave up 3 bases and J gave up 7 bases, with 7 bases separating them. The CDR3 is 13 residues long. Germline V gene lookup returns CDR1 KGHSH and CDR2 LQKENI. The CDR3 DNA sequence: TGTGCCAGCTCACCGAGCAGGAATTCACCCCTCCACTTT. This codes for CASSPSRNSPLHF.

The V and J genes are TRBV18 and TRBJ1-1; maybe TRBD1 (6 bases). The V end lost 3 bases, the J end lost 0 bases, and 14 bases lay between the germline ends. This CDR3 spans 16 amino acids. CDR1 KGHSH and CDR2 LQKENI come from the germline V gene. The chain's CDR3 is CASSPNPQGMNTEAFF. CDR3 in DNA: TGTGCCAGCTCACCGAACCCACAGGGAATGAACACTGAAGCTTTCTTT.

CDR3 in DNA: TGTGCCAGCAGCTTGGTTGGGGGCCCGAGGGGCTACACCTTC. Encoded protein: CASSLVGGPRGYTF. The chain couples TRBV5-8 to TRBJ1-2; D perhaps matches TRBD1 (6 bases). CDR1 is SGHTS and CDR2 is YDEGEE in the germline V gene. The V end was cut by 0 bases, the J end by 8 bases, with 14 bases between. The CDR3 runs to 14 residues. Drawing the rest from reference TRBV5-8 and TRBJ1-2, the complete variable domain is EAGVTQSPTHLIKTRGQQATLRCSPISGHTSVYWYQQALGLGLQFLLWYDEGEERNRGNFPPRFSGRQFPNYSSELNVNALELEDSALYLCASSLVGGPRGYTFGSGTRLTVV.

The chain's CDR3 is CASSLLGTDYGYTF. The CDR3 nucleotides read TGTGCCAGCAGCCTGCTCGGGACAGACTATGGCTACACCTTC. The J gene is TRBJ1-2, the V gene TRBV7-9; 7 positions agree with TRBD1. Germline CDR1 and CDR2: SEHNR and FQNEAQ (reference sequence). The CDR3 is 14 residues long. V lost 5 bases, J lost 3 bases, and 6 bases stayed unmatched.

The V and J genes are TRBV14 and TRBJ2-1; TRBD2 matches 8 bases. CDR3 length: 18 amino acids. The V and J ends lost 4 bases and 0 bases, in that order; junction bases with no gene match: 11. Germline V gene lookup returns CDR1 SGHDN and CDR2 FVKESK. In DNA, the CDR3 is TGTGCCAGCAGCCGATGGTCGGGGGGGCGCGGCTCCTACAATGAGCAGTTCTTC. Amino acids: CASSRWSGGRGSYNEQFF.

The CDR3 region is CALRTGTHNSPLHF. The CDR3, as DNA: TGTGCCCTACGGACAGGGACGCATAATTCACCCCTCCACTTT. The rearrangement links TRBV30 to TRBJ1-6; 8 bases agree with TRBD1. The length of the CDR3 is 14 residues. The trim removed 8 bases at V and 5 bases at J, leaving 8 bases unmatched. CDR1 and CDR2 from the germline V gene are GTSNPN and SVGIG (reference sequence). The full variable domain, completed using reference TRBV30 and TRBJ1-6, is SQTIHQWPATLVQPVGSPLSLECTVEGTSNPNLYWYRQAAGRGLQLLFYSVGIGQISSEVPQNLSASRPQDRQFILSSKKLLLSDSGFYLCALRTGTHNSPLHFGNGTRLTVT.

This clone was counted a few times. The gene calls are TRBV7-2 and TRBJ1-5, with TRBD1 as a possible D gene (5 bases). V lost 5 bases to trimming and J lost 5 bases, with 13 bases between them. This CDR3 contains 14 residues. Germline V gene sequence: CDR1 SGHTA, CDR2 FQGNSA. CDR3 loop: CASSQRGNHQPQHF. For the CDR3, the DNA is TGTGCCAGCAGCCAAAGGGGAAACCATCAGCCCCAGCATTTT. The full variable domain, its missing parts supplied by reference TRBV7-2 and TRBJ1-5, is GAGVSQSPSNKVTEKGKDVELRCDPISGHTALYWYRQSLGQGLEFLIYFQGNSAPDKSGLPSDRFSAERTGGSVSTLTIQRTQQEDSAVYLCASSQRGNHQPQHFGDGTRLSIL.

The V call is TRBV3-1 (or the pseudogene TRBV3-2), the J call TRBJ1-2; D gene ambiguous. The length of the CDR3 is 13 residues. Germline assignment: CDR1 LGHDT and CDR2 YNNKEL (reference sequence). With 8 bases removed from V and 4 bases from J, the gap between germline ends came to 14 bases. CDR3 in DNA: TGTGCCAGCCACGTAGGAGGCTCCTATGGCTACACCTTC. It codes for CASHVGGSYGYTF.

The chain combines TRBV5-6 with TRBJ2-7; D call uncertain. This CDR3 has 13 residues. From germline, CDR1 is SGHDT and CDR2 YYEEEE. V lost 0 bases, J lost 4 bases, and 8 bases lay in between. The CDR3 DNA reads as TGTGCCAGCAGCTTGGGAAGCGAATACGAGCAGTACTTC. Its protein is CASSLGSEYEQYF. Full variable domain (rest looked up from reference TRBV5-6 and TRBJ2-7): DAGVTQSPTHLIKTRGQQVTLRCSPKSGHDTVSWYQQALGQGPQFIFQYYEEEERQRGNFPDRFSGHQFPNYSSELNVNALLLGDSALYLCASSLGSEYEQYFGPGTRLTVT.

V is TRBV11-1 and J is TRBJ2-1; D possibly corresponds to TRBD2 (5 bases). The CDR3 is 13 amino acids. The germline V and J ends were trimmed by 5 bases and 9 bases, with 14 bases remaining between them. In germline, CDR1 is SGHAT, CDR2 FQDESV (reference sequence). CDR3 in amino acids: CASSAGERLEQFF. CDR3 coding DNA: TGTGCCAGCAGCGCTGGGGAGCGCCTTGAGCAGTTCTTC.

This sequence joins TRBV3-1 (or the pseudogene TRBV3-2) and TRBJ2-5, with a weak D call TRBD2 (5 bases). The V and J ends lost 2 bases and 7 bases respectively, with 8 bases between them. Germline V gene sequence: CDR1 LGHDT, CDR2 YNNKEL (reference sequence). The CDR3 spans 12 residues. In nucleotides, the CDR3 is TGTGCCAGCAGCCAAAGTGGAGGGACCCAGTACTTC. Translated: CASSQSGGTQYF.

The rearrangement links TRBV7-2 to TRBJ2-2, with TRBD2 identical over 12 bases. The germline V gene encodes CDR1 SGHTA and CDR2 FQGNSA. V lost 4 bases to trimming and J lost 4 bases; unmatched junction nucleotides: 4. The CDR3 runs 16 residues. CDR3 in DNA: TGTGCCAGCAGCTACCAGACTAGCGGGAGCACCGGGGAGCTGTTTTTT. Its protein product is CASSYQTSGSTGELFF.

The rearrangement uses TRBV7-3 and TRBJ2-1; 9 bases map to TRBD2. The CDR3 has 15 amino acids. CDR1 is SGHTA and CDR2 is FQGTGA in the germline V gene. With 2 bases clipped from V and 2 bases from J, the junction kept 1 base outside the gene matches. The CDR3 nucleotides are TGTGCCAGCAGCTTAGCTAGCGGGGCCTACAATGAGCAGTTCTTC. This codes for CASSLASGAYNEQFF.

The rearrangement uses TRBV5-6 and TRBJ2-1; tentative D call: TRBD2 (6 bases). The CDR3 spans 16 residues. Germline-derived CDR1 and CDR2 are SGHDT and YYEEEE. The ends were cut back, 3 bases at V and 0 bases at J, with 13 bases in the middle. In nucleotides, the CDR3 is TGTGCCAGCAGCTCAAGGGACTGGAGCTCCTACAATGAGCAGTTCTTC. Protein: CASSSRDWSSYNEQFF.

The V call is TRBV7-2, the J call TRBJ2-1; TRBD2 matches at 10 bases. The germline V gene encodes CDR1 SGHTA and CDR2 FQGNSA. This CDR3 has 13 residues. The junction had 11 bases not matched to a gene; V was cut back by 11 bases and J by 10 bases. The CDR3 sequence: CACKRGGLWEQFF. In DNA, the CDR3 is TGTGCCTGCAAGCGGGGGGGACTCTGGGAGCAGTTCTTC.

This chain joins TRBV13 and TRBJ2-5, with 7 bases identical to TRBD1. J was trimmed by 5 bases and V by 5 bases; bases with no gene match: 5. The CDR3 runs to 13 residues. The germline V gene has CDR1 PRHDT and CDR2 FYEKMQ (reference sequence). The CDR3 DNA sequence: TGTGCCAGCAGCCCTACAGGGGCGGAGACCCAGTACTTC. It codes for CASSPTGAETQYF.

The chain joins TRBV6-2 or TRBV6-3 to TRBJ1-4; tentatively, D is TRBD1 (5 bases). Germline lookup yields CDR1 MNHEY and CDR2 SVGEGT. Trimming stripped 2 bases from V and 4 bases from J, with 11 bases between. CDR3 length equals 15 residues. CDR3 loop: CASSYHPDSNEKLFF. The CDR3, as DNA: TGTGCCAGCAGTTACCACCCCGACAGTAATGAAAAACTGTTTTTT.

This chain links TRBV27 with TRBJ2-7, with 7 bases fitting TRBD2. The trim removed 5 bases at V and 2 bases at J, leaving 6 bases unmatched. Per the germline V gene, CDR1 is MNHEY and CDR2 is SMNVEV (reference sequence). There are 14 residues in the CDR3. CDR3 nucleotide sequence: TGTGCCAGCAGTAAAGCGGGGCCCACCTACGAGCAGTACTTC. Protein sequence: CASSKAGPTYEQYF.

In its sample, this clone was seen a few times. The J gene is TRBJ1-1, the V gene TRBV2; D may be TRBD1 (6 bases). CDR1 and CDR2 (germline): SNHLY, FYNNEI. The CDR3 runs 11 residues. Trimming pared 7 bases from V and 7 bases from J, leaving 10 bases between. CDR3 protein: CASTEGGEAFF. CDR3 coding DNA: TGTGCCAGCACTGAGGGGGGTGAAGCTTTCTTT.

This rearrangement joins TRBV3-1 (or the pseudogene TRBV3-2) to TRBJ1-3; D uncertain. Germline CDR1 reads LGHDT; CDR2 reads YNNKEL (reference sequence). The CDR3 length is 14 residues. With 1 base removed from V and 5 bases from J, the gap between germline ends came to 9 bases. The chain's CDR3 is CASSQAGGRNTIYF. The CDR3 DNA sequence: TGTGCCAGCAGCCAAGCCGGCGGGAGAAACACCATATATTTT.

V gene TRBV4-1 combines with J gene TRBJ1-2; the match to TRBD1 covers 7 bases. CDR1 and CDR2 from the germline V gene are MGHRA and YSYEKL. The CDR3 covers 14 residues. J lost 2 bases, V lost 5 bases, and 5 bases had no gene match. The CDR3 DNA reads as TGCGCCAGCAGCTCTCAGACAGGGAACTATGGCTACACCTTC. It codes for CASSSQTGNYGYTF.

V gene TRBV9 combines with J gene TRBJ1-1; 8 nucleotides agree with TRBD1. The CDR3 consists of 18 residues. The V gene's germline CDR1 is SGDLS and CDR2 YYNGEE. The V and J ends lost 3 bases and 1 base, in that order; junction bases with no gene match: 14. The CDR3 DNA reads TGTGCCAGCAGCGCGGACGACAGGGGCTTCGGGGCGAACACTGAAGCTTTCTTT. This gives the protein CASSADDRGFGANTEAFF. Complete variable domain (other parts from reference TRBV9 and TRBJ1-1): DSGVTQTPKHLITATGQRVTLRCSPRSGDLSVYWYQQSLDQGLQFLIQYYNGEERAKGNILERFSAQQFPDLHSELNLSSLELGDSALYFCASSADDRGFGANTEAFFGQGTRLTVV.

This sequence joins TRBV5-4 and TRBJ1-2; D is unresolved. The ends were cut back, 7 bases at V and 5 bases at J, with 21 bases in the middle. CDR1 is SGHNT, CDR2 YYREEE, per germline (reference sequence). This CDR3 has 15 residues. The CDR3 spells CASAWEDGKIYGYTF. The DNA for the CDR3 is TGTGCCAGCGCTTGGGAAGACGGGAAGATATATGGCTACACCTTC.

V is TRBV5-4 and J is TRBJ2-5; a weak D match, TRBD2 (6 bases). The V gene's germline CDR1 is SGHNT and CDR2 YYREEE (reference sequence). Trimming removed 3 bases from V and 2 bases from J, with 11 bases in between. The CDR3 length is 14 residues. The CDR3 reads CASSSTGVQETQYF. Here the CDR3 DNA reads TGTGCCAGCAGCTCCACGGGGGTTCAAGAGACCCAGTACTTC.

This clone was seen just once. This chain connects TRBV2 to TRBJ2-7, with TRBD1 identical over 7 bases. The CDR3 is 15 residues long. CDR1 SNHLY and CDR2 FYNNEI come from the germline V gene. The V segment lost 7 bases and the J segment 0 bases; nucleotides outside the gene matches: 9. The chain's CDR3 is CASTWSGQSSYEQYF. The CDR3 bases are TGTGCCAGCACCTGGTCGGGACAGTCCTCCTACGAGCAGTACTTC.

The rearrangement uses TRBV11-2 and TRBJ1-1; no firm D call. The CDR3 runs to 15 residues. V dropped 1 base and J dropped 2 bases, with 11 bases sitting between them. CDR1 and CDR2 (germline): SGHAT, FQNNGV. Written as DNA, the CDR3 is TGTGCCAGCAGCTTAGTGAGAGGAGCTAACACTGAAGCTTTCTTT. The encoded protein is CASSLVRGANTEAFF.

The gene calls are TRBV7-3 and TRBJ1-1; D gene ambiguous. Germline V lookup: CDR1 SGHTA, CDR2 FQGTGA. The CDR3 sequence is 13 residues long. The germline V and J ends were trimmed by 2 bases and 1 base, with 5 bases remaining between them. The CDR3 spells CASSLRENTEAFF. In nucleotides, the CDR3 is TGTGCCAGCAGCTTACGAGAGAACACTGAAGCTTTCTTT. Using reference TRBV7-3 and TRBJ1-1 for the parts outside the CDR3, the full variable domain is GAGVSQTPSNKVTEKGKYVELRCDPISGHTALYWYRQSLGQGPEFLIYFQGTGAADDSGLPNDRFFAVRPEGSVSTLKIQRTERGDSAVYLCASSLRENTEAFFGQGTRLTVV.